This T cell receptor beta chain was captured in a study of T cells expressing NK-cell markers. CDR3 size: 14 residues. Germline CDR1 is DFQATT and CDR2 is SNEGSKA (reference sequence). TCRdb reprocessed the 5' RACE reads and reports one entry per CDR3 protein, with no DNA. The sample table includes about 110,000 distinct CDR3 sequences. The sequencing input was blood T cells: a sorted CD56 or NKG2C T cell subset, CD4+ or CD8+ T cells, or bulk PBMC T cells (not recorded which). This clonotype originated in a woman between 18 and 70 years old in good health. J is TRBJ2-3 and V is TRBV20-1; the D call from TCRdb, TRBD1, cannot be confirmed without DNA. The CDR3: CSASLERGPDTQYF.